These 22 T cell receptor beta chains share one sample of origin, sequenced in a study of blood T cell repertoires in COVID-19. Assay used: immunoSEQ multiplex PCR; TCRdb lists only in-frame clones, some missing. The data contain roughly 210,000 clones, around 86% of them singletons. Specimen: PBMCs or T cells enriched from blood (not recorded which). The receptors here all came from a man younger than 45 in a cohort exposed to, infected with or recovered from COVID-19 (not recorded which).

The chain links TRBV19 to TRBJ2-3; D possibly corresponds to TRBD1 (6 bases). Trimming stripped 6 bases from V and 0 bases from J, with 10 bases between. There are 14 residues in the CDR3. Germline assignment: CDR1 LNHDA and CDR2 SQIVND (reference sequence). The CDR3 DNA is TGTGCCAGTAGGGGGGCGACTAGCACAGATACGCAGTATTTT. It codes for CASRGATSTDTQYF.

The chain employs TRBV5-1 and TRBJ1-2; D perhaps matches TRBD1 (6 bases). Trimming left V 0 bases short and J 6 bases short, with 9 bases between. CDR3 length: 13 amino acids. Germline CDR1 and CDR2: SGHRS and YFSETQ. In nucleotides, the CDR3 is TGCGCCAGCAGCTTGGGGGGGCGTGATGGCTACACCTTC. This gives the protein CASSLGGRDGYTF.

The chain couples TRBV18 to TRBJ2-1; 15 bases align to TRBD2. The V gene's germline CDR1 is KGHSH and CDR2 LQKENI. The CDR3 has 16 residues. With 3 bases clipped from V and 8 bases from J, the junction kept 5 bases outside the gene matches. The CDR3 DNA reads TGTGCCAGCTCACCGAAGGGACTAGCGGGGGGCTATGAGCAGTTCTTC. It encodes CASSPKGLAGGYEQFF.

This chain joins TRBV24-1 and TRBJ1-1; 7 bases line up with TRBD1. The germline V gene has CDR1 KGHDR and CDR2 SFDVKD. V shed 1 base, J shed 10 bases, and the junction held 5 bases outside the gene matches. This CDR3 contains 13 residues. DNA for the CDR3: TGTGCCACCAGTGATTTCTCAGGGGGAAGAGCTTTCTTT. Translation gives CATSDFSGGRAFF.

The V and J genes are TRBV9 and TRBJ2-7; 11 bases map to TRBD2. Germline CDR1 is SGDLS and CDR2 is YYNGEE. This CDR3 is built from 14 residues. V lost 0 bases, J lost 10 bases, and 6 bases stayed unmatched. CDR3 sequence reads: CASSVENSGRAQYF. CDR3 DNA: TGTGCCAGCAGCGTAGAAAATAGCGGGAGGGCTCAGTACTTC.

This CDR3 is CASSRITGGAGANVLTF. The CDR3 bases are TGTGCCAGCAGTCGGATAACAGGGGGGGCTGGGGCCAACGTCCTGACTTTC. The chain links TRBV14 to TRBJ2-6; D might be TRBD1 (8 bases). There are 17 residues in the CDR3. Trimming removed 6 bases at V and 2 bases at J, with 17 bases between. CDR1 and CDR2 (germline): SGHDN, FVKESK.

The V call is TRBV5-1, the J call TRBJ1-2; TRBD1 aligns across 8 bases. This CDR3 spans 13 amino acids. V gave up 7 bases and J gave up 3 bases; unmatched junction bases: 5. Looked up from germline, CDR1 is SGHRS and CDR2 is YFSETQ. The CDR3, as DNA: TGCGCCAGCGGCAGGACAGGGTACTATGGCTACACCTTC. The encoded protein is CASGRTGYYGYTF. The whole variable domain, filled in from reference TRBV5-1 and TRBJ1-2, reads KAGVTQTPRYLIKTRGQQVTLSCSPISGHRSVSWYQQTPGQGLQFLFEYFSETQRNKGNFPGRFSGRQFSNSRSEMNVSTLELGDSALYLCASGRTGYYGYTFGSGTRLTVV.

The V call is TRBV7-2, the J call TRBJ2-1; TRBD2 matches at 14 bases. Germline V lookup: CDR1 SGHTA, CDR2 FQGNSA. This CDR3 contains 16 residues. Trimming took 5 bases from V and 4 from J; bases not matched to a gene: 4. The CDR3 spells CASSQGLAGAYNEQFF. The CDR3 region has the DNA TGTGCCAGCAGCCAGGGACTAGCGGGAGCTTACAATGAGCAGTTCTTC.

This clone was seen only a few times. The gene calls are TRBV6-5 and TRBJ1-1; D is possibly TRBD1 (5 bases). Per the germline V gene, CDR1 is MNHEY and CDR2 is SVGAGI. V was cut by 6 bases and J by 0 bases, with 11 bases left in between. This CDR3 is built from 14 residues. Here the CDR3 reads CASRLQGLNTEAFF. The CDR3 region has the DNA TGTGCCAGCAGGCTTCAGGGATTGAACACTGAAGCTTTCTTT.

This chain links TRBV9 with TRBJ1-4, with 7 bases that match TRBD1. The germline V gene has CDR1 SGDLS and CDR2 YYNGEE. The CDR3 extends over 21 amino acids. V trimming: 0 bases; J trimming: 4 bases; junction bases outside the gene matches: 21. CDR3 in amino acids: CASSVGPGQRTTGRINEKLFF. The CDR3 DNA sequence: TGTGCCAGCAGCGTAGGACCGGGACAGCGAACGACCGGGCGAATTAATGAAAAACTGTTTTTT.

This chain connects TRBV5-1 to TRBJ1-2; weak D call: TRBD1 (6 bases). This CDR3 has 14 amino acids. V lost 0 bases and J lost 3, with 9 bases in between. Germline CDR1 is SGHRS and CDR2 is YFSETQ. The DNA of the CDR3 is TGCGCCAGCAGCTTGGCCCAGGGGTACTATGGCTACACCTTC. Protein product: CASSLAQGYYGYTF.

There are a few counts of this clone. The gene calls are TRBV4-3 and TRBJ1-3; D might be TRBD1 (6 bases). Per the germline V gene, CDR1 is LGHNA and CDR2 is YSLEER. The length of the CDR3 is 14 residues. Trimming took off 4 bases at V and 1 base at J, with 8 bases between the two ends. The CDR3 nucleotides are TGCGCCAGCAGCCCCACAGGGTCTGGAAACACCATATATTTT. It encodes CASSPTGSGNTIYF.

This clone is deemed medium-sized. The chain has TRBV6-1 and TRBJ2-7; D call uncertain. The CDR3 contains 12 residues. Trimming cost V 2 bases and J 6 bases, with 8 bases left between them. CDR1 MNHNS and CDR2 SASEGT come from the germline V gene. CDR3 in amino acids: CASSESYSEQYF. In DNA form, the CDR3 reads TGTGCCAGCAGTGAATCTTATTCCGAGCAGTACTTC.

The chain couples TRBV28 to TRBJ2-7; 8 positions match TRBD1. V lost 4 bases, J lost 7 bases, and 9 bases stayed unmatched. Per germline, CDR1 MDHEN and CDR2 SYDVKM. This CDR3 comprises 14 residues. For the CDR3, the DNA is TGTGCCAGCAGTTCGGACAGGGCCGCGGAGGAGCAGTACTTC. It yields the protein CASSSDRAAEEQYF.

This clone was detected a few times. The V and J genes are TRBV9 and TRBJ1-2; D gene unclear. The CDR3 runs 14 residues. Per germline, CDR1 SGDLS and CDR2 YYNGEE. Trimming stripped 0 bases from V and 1 base from J, with 7 bases between. CDR3 in DNA: TGTGCCAGCAGCGTAGGAGTCAATAACTATGGCTACACCTTC. Protein sequence: CASSVGVNNYGYTF.

This chain joins TRBV5-6 and TRBJ2-7; D call uncertain. The V and J ends lost 2 bases and 5 bases respectively, with 14 bases between them. The CDR3 has 14 residues. Germline V gene lookup returns CDR1 SGHDT and CDR2 YYEEEE. In nucleotides, the CDR3 is TGTGCCAGCAGCTTAATGCTGAGCCTCCACGAGCAGTACTTC. As protein: CASSLMLSLHEQYF.

The V gene is TRBV19, the J gene TRBJ1-1; 9 positions agree with TRBD1. The CDR3 is made up of 13 amino acids. Trimming took 11 bases from V and 11 from J; bases not matched to a gene: 15. The V gene's germline CDR1 is LNHDA and CDR2 SQIVND (reference sequence). The CDR3 DNA is TGTGCCTCCTCTCAGGGGGACAGGGTTGAGGCTTTCTTT. The encoded protein is CASSQGDRVEAFF.

The J gene is TRBJ2-2, the V gene TRBV7-2; 8 bases match TRBD2. The junction had 6 bases not matched to a gene; V was cut back by 5 bases and J by 7 bases. This CDR3 spans 14 amino acids. Germline loops: CDR1 SGHTA, CDR2 FQGNSA. CDR3 loop: CASSPREGRGELFF. The CDR3 region has the DNA TGTGCCAGCAGCCCCCGGGAGGGCCGCGGGGAGCTGTTTTTT.

This rearrangement joins TRBV29-1 to TRBJ2-6; D is perhaps TRBD1 (5 bases). In germline, CDR1 is SQVTM, CDR2 ANQGSEA. This CDR3 is 16 amino acids long. V lost 6 bases, J lost 0 bases, and 15 bases lay in between. The DNA of the CDR3 is TGCAGCGTGGTAGGGGTCCACGGCTCTGGGGCCAACGTCCTGACTTTC. The encoded protein is CSVVGVHGSGANVLTF.

The V gene is TRBV28, the J gene TRBJ2-7; 7 bases map to TRBD1. In germline, CDR1 is MDHEN, CDR2 SYDVKM. The CDR3 runs 13 residues. The junction had 4 bases not matched to a gene; V was cut back by 5 bases and J by 3 bases. CDR3 nucleotide sequence: TGTGCCAGCAGTCCCCGGACAGGCTACGAGCAGTACTTC. This sequence encodes CASSPRTGYEQYF.

This clone was recorded once. CDR3: CASSRGLSVTEAFF. In nucleotides, the CDR3 is TGTGCCAGCAGCCGCGGTTTATCGGTCACTGAAGCTTTCTTT. The V and J genes are TRBV6-2 or TRBV6-3 and TRBJ1-1, with D unclear. V lost 6 bases to trimming and J lost 4 bases, with 15 bases between them. From germline, CDR1 is MNHEY and CDR2 SVGEGT. The CDR3 covers 14 residues.

This clone was counted only a few times. This chain joins TRBV28 and TRBJ1-5; 7 bases are shared with TRBD1. The V and J ends lost 6 bases and 3 bases, in that order; junction bases with no gene match: 8. Per germline, CDR1 MDHEN and CDR2 SYDVKM. The CDR3 totals 15 residues. CDR3 bases: TGTGCCAGCAGCACGACAGGGCGGACCAATCAGCCCCAGCATTTT. As protein: CASSTTGRTNQPQHF.